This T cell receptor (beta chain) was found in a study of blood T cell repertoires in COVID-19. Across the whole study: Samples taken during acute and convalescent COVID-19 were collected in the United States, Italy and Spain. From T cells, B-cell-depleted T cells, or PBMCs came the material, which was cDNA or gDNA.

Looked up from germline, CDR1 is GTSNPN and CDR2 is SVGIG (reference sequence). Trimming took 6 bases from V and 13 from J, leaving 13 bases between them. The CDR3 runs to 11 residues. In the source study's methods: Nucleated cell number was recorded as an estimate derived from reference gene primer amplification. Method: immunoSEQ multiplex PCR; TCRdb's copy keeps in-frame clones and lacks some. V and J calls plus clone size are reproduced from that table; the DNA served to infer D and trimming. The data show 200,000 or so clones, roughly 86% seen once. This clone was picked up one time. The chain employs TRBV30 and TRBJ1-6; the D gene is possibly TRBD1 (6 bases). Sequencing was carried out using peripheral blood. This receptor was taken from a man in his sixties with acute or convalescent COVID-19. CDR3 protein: CACTTGPPLHF. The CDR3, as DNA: TGTGCCTGCACGACAGGTCCCCCCCTCCACTTT. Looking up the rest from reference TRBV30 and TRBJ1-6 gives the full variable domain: SQTIHQWPATLVQPVGSPLSLECTVEGTSNPNLYWYRQAAGRGLQLLFYSVGIGQISSEVPQNLSASRPQDRQFILSSKKLLLSDSGFYLCACTTGPPLHFGNGTRLTVT.